A single T cell receptor beta chain is shown here with its context. The data originate from a study of identical twins. The V and J ends lost 3 bases and 1 base respectively, with 9 bases between them. The CDR3 totals 14 residues. TCRdb itself ran the 5' RACE reads through MiXCR, one entry per CDR3 protein. This repertoire shows hundreds of thousands of distinct CDR3 sequences, over 12% found once; its top ten account for 8.8%. The sequencing sample was made of memory (CD45RO+) T cells sorted from blood. The sequence derives from a woman in her late teens or twenties in good health. The rearrangement uses TRBV12-3 or TRBV12-4 and TRBJ1-1; D not certain. The CDR3 sequence: CASSFEVGNTEAFF. CDR3 nucleotide sequence: TGTGCCAGCAGTTTTGAGGTGGGGAACACTGAAGCTTTCTTT.